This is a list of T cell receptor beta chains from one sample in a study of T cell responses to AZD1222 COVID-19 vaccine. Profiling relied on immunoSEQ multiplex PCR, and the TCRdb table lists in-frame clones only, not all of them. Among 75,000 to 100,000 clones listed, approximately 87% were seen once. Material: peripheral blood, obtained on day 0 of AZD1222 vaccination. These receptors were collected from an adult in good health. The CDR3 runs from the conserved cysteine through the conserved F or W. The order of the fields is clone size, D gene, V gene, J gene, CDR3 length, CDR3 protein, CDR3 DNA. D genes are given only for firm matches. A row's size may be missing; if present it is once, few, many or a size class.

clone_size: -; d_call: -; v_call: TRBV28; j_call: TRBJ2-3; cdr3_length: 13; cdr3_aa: CASSLEGTDTQYF; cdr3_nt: TGTGCCAGCAGTTTGGAGGGCACAGATACGCAGTATTTT
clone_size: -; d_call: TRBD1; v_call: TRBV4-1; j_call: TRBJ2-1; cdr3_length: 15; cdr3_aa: CASSQVTGGSYEQFF; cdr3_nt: TGCGCCAGCAGCCAAGTGACAGGGGGCAGCTATGAGCAGTTCTTC
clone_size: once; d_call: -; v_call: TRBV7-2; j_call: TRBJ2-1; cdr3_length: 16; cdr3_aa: CASSFMAGRYYNEQFF; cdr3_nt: TGTGCCAGCAGCTTTATGGCCGGTAGGTACTACAATGAGCAGTTCTTC
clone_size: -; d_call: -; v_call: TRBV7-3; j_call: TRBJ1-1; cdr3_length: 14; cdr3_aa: CASSLRGAFTEAFF; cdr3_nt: TGTGCCAGCAGCTTAAGGGGAGCGTTCACTGAAGCTTTCTTT
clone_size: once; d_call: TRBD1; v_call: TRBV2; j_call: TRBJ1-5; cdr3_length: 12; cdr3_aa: CASTVPGQPYHF; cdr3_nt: TGTGCCAGCACCGTACCGGGACAGCCCTACCATTTT
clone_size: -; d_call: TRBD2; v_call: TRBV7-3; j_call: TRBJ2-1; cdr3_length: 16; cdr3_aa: CASSPASRTRNNEQFF; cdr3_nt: TGTGCCAGCAGCCCCGCTTCAAGGACTAGGAACAATGAGCAGTTCTTC
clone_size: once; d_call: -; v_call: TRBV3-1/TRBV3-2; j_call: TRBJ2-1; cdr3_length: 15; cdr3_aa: CASSPSAVYYNEQFF; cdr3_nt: TGTGCCAGCAGCCCCTCAGCGGTCTACTACAATGAGCAGTTCTTC
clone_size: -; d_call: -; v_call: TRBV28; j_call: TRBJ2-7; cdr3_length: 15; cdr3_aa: CASSSAGGGTYEQYF; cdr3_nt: TGTGCCAGCAGTTCAGCGGGTGGGGGGACCTACGAGCAGTACTTC
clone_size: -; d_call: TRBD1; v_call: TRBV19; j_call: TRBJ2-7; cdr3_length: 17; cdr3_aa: CASSPQTGTGGLYEQYF; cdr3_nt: TGTGCCAGTAGTCCACAGACCGGGACAGGGGGTCTCTACGAGCAGTACTTC
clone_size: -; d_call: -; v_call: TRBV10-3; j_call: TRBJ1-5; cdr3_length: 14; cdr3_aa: CATTMGAGKGPQHF; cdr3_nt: TGTGCCACCACAATGGGGGCGGGAAAAGGGCCCCAGCATTTT
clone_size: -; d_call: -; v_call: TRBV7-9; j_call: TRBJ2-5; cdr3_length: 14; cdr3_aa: CARHGGDSKETQYF; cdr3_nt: TGTGCCCGCCACGGTGGCGATTCAAAAGAGACCCAGTACTTC
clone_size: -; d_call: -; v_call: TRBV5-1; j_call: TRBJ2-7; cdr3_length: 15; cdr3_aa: CASSLAPSVSYEQYF; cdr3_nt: TGCGCCAGCAGCCTGGCCCCTAGCGTCTCCTACGAGCAGTACTTC
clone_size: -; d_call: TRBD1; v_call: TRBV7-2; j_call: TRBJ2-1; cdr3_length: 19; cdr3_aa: CASSLTDRGGFGSYNEQFF; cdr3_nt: TGTGCCAGCAGCTTGACCGACAGGGGGGGGTTCGGCTCCTACAATGAGCAGTTCTTC
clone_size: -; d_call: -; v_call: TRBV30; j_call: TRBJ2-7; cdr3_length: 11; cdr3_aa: CAWDLGLGQYF; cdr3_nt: TGTGCCTGGGACCTGGGGTTAGGGCAGTACTTC
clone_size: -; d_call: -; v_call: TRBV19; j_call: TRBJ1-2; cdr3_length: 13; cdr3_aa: CATRDITNYGYTF; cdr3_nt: TGTGCCACCCGGGACATCACTAACTATGGCTACACCTTC
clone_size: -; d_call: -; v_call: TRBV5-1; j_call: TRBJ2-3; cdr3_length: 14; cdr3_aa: CASSLADSADTQYF; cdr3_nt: TGCGCCAGCAGCCTGGCCGACTCGGCAGATACGCAGTATTTT
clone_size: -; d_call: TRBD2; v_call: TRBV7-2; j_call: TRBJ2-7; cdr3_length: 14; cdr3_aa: CASSLLAGTYEQYF; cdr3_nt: TGTGCCAGCAGCTTGCTAGCGGGGACCTACGAGCAGTACTTC
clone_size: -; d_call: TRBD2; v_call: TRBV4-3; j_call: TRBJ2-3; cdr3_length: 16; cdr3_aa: CASSPKTSGVADTQYF; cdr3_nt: TGCGCCAGCAGCCCAAAGACTAGCGGGGTCGCAGATACGCAGTATTTT
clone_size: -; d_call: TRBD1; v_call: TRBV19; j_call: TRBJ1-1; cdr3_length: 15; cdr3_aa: CASSRTGGSNTEAFF; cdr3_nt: TGTGCCAGTAGTCGTACAGGGGGCAGTAACACTGAAGCTTTCTTT
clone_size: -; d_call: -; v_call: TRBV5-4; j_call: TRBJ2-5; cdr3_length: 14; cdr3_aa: CASSMKDTQETQYF; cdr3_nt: TGTGCCAGCAGCATGAAGGACACCCAAGAGACCCAGTACTTC
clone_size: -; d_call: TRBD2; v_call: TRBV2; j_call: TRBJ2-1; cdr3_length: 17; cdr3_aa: CASSPLAGGSSYNEQFF; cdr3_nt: TGTGCCAGCAGTCCACTAGCGGGAGGGAGCTCCTACAATGAGCAGTTCTTC
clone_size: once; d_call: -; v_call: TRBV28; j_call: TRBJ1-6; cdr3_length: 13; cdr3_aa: CASSFRGFSPLHF; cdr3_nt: TGTGCCAGCAGTTTTAGGGGGTTTTCACCCCTCCACTTT
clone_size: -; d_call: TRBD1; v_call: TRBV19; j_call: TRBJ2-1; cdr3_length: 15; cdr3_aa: CASSRTGGSRHEQFF; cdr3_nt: TGTGCCAGTAGCAGGACAGGGGGGTCGCGGCATGAGCAGTTCTTC
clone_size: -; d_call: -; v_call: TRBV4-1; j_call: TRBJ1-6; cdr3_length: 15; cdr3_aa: CASSQGAGGNSPLHF; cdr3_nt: TGCGCCAGCAGCCAAGGAGCGGGGGGGAATTCACCCCTCCACTTT
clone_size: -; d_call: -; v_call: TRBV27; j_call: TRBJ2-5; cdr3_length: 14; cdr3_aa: CASSLIDSQETQYF; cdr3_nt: TGTGCCAGCAGTTTAATAGACAGCCAAGAGACCCAGTACTTC
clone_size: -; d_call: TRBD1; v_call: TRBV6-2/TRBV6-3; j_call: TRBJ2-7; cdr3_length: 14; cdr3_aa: CASSYGDRGREQYF; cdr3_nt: TGTGCCAGCAGTTACGGGGACAGGGGGCGCGAGCAGTACTTC
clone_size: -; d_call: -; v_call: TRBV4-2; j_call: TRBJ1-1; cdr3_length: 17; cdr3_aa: CASSQELGRLENTEAFF; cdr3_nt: TGTGCCAGCAGCCAAGAATTGGGGCGGTTGGAGAACACTGAAGCTTTCTTT
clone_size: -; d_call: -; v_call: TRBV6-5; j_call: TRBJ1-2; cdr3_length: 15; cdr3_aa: CASSYSNRVSYGYTF; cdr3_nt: TGTGCCAGCAGTTACAGTAACAGGGTTTCCTATGGCTACACCTTC
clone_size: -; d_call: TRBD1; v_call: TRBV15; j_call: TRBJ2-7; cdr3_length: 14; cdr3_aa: CATSRDRGPYEQYF; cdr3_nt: TGTGCCACCAGCAGGGACAGGGGACCCTACGAGCAGTACTTC
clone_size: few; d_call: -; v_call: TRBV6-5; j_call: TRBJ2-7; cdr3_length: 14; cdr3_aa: CASFRWGYSYEQYF; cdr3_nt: TGTGCCAGCTTCAGGTGGGGATACTCCTACGAGCAGTACTTC
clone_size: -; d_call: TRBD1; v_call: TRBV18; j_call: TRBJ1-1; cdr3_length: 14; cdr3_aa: CASSPGQGNTEAFF; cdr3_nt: TGTGCCAGCTCACCAGGACAGGGAAACACTGAAGCTTTCTTT